This paragraph reports one T cell receptor (beta chain). This record belongs to a study of blood T cell repertoires in COVID-19. The overall study: Some COVID-19 samples were acute and others convalescent; all came from the United States, Italy and Spain.

The assay was immunoSEQ multiplex PCR, and TCRdb's table has in-frame clones only and misses some. The sample has about 310,000 clones, roughly 90% seen once. Followed over time, Seattle patients had been enrolled while infection was active. Germline V CDR1 and CDR2: SGHTS, YDEGEE. The length of the CDR3 is 14 residues. V lost 4 bases to trimming and J lost 0 bases, with 9 bases between them. The sample taken for sequencing was peripheral blood. This rearrangement joins TRBV5-8 to TRBJ2-3; D uncertain. This receptor was identified in a woman aged 25 to 39 with COVID-19, enrolled during active disease. This chain's CDR3 is CASSARTSTDTQYF. As DNA, the CDR3 is TGTGCCAGCAGCGCACGTACTAGCACAGATACGCAGTATTTT.